This entry features one TCR beta chain sequence. As yet, its antigen is unknown. The data are from a study of blood T cells in healthy people across ages. A sample-barcoded 5' primer and a J-beta primer mix were used in a second PCR of roughly 6 to 12 cycles. One entry per CDR3 protein results from TCRdb running MiXCR on the 5' RACE reads. The sample includes hundreds of thousands of distinct CDR3 sequences, around 25% of them seen just once. Study outcomes and limitations: The study regarded diversity estimates from one million T cells as underestimates.

This same sample was also part of a study on T cells of mothers and their children. That study adds: Each donor was one of three healthy Caucasian mothers or one of their six children.

Sequenced: blood. The clonotype was recovered from a boy younger than 18 in good health.

As DNA, the CDR3 is TGTGCCAGCAGTTCAATCCGGGACAGGGGTTTGCACACTGAAGCTTTCTTT. Its translation is CASSSIRDRGLHTEAFF. This chain uses TRBV12-3 or TRBV12-4 with TRBJ1-1; TRBD1 agrees at 10 bases. CDR3 size: 17 residues. With 4 bases clipped from V and 3 bases from J, the junction kept 11 bases outside the gene matches.